These 26 T cell receptor beta chains were all obtained from the same sample, sequenced in a study of molecular identifiers for immune sequencing clone quantification. TCRdb passed the PCR reads through MiXCR, listing each CDR3 protein once. The sample yields 250,000 to 350,000 distinct CDR3 sequences, over 20% seen once. Material for sequencing was naive CD8+ T cells from blood, with Jurkat cell RNA spiked in. Noted subset: FACS-sorted CD8+CD4-CCR7+CD45RA+ naive T cells. These TCRs come from a human donor in good health. Some libraries in this study had Jurkat cell RNA spiked in.

CDR3 coding DNA: TGTGCCAGCAGCCCGGGACCTACGGACATTCAGTACTTC. Translated: CASSPGPTDIQYF. The J gene is TRBJ2-4, the V gene TRBV6-5; D tentatively fits TRBD1 or TRBD2 (5 bases each). CDR3 length: 13 residues. CDR1 is MNHEY and CDR2 is SVGAGI in the germline V gene. V shed 6 bases and J shed 8 bases, with 14 bases lying between them.

Worth noting for this clonotype: A read error may be the cause here, since a much bigger clone is one base away. The chain couples TRBV7-8 to TRBJ2-7; 9 bases line up with TRBD2. Germline-derived CDR1 and CDR2 are SGHVS and FQNEAQ. Unmatched junction bases numbered 5, after V lost 2 bases and J lost 6 bases. CDR3 length equals 14 residues. The CDR3 DNA reads TGTGCCAGCAGCTTACTTGCGGGGGGGGGCGAGCAGTACTTC. Encoded protein: CASSLLAGGGEQYF.

This clonotype was counted many times. The chain employs TRBV29-1 and TRBJ1-1; no reliable D call. Looked up from germline, CDR1 is SQVTM and CDR2 is ANQGSEA. Trimming stripped 0 bases from V and 3 bases from J, with 17 bases between. The CDR3 is 16 residues long. The CDR3 here is CSVEDRIGRHDTEAFF. In nucleotides, the CDR3 is TGCAGCGTTGAAGATCGTATAGGGAGGCACGACACTGAAGCTTTCTTT. Full variable domain (rest looked up from reference TRBV29-1 and TRBJ1-1): SAVISQKPSRDICQRGTSLTIQCQVDSQVTMMFWYRQQPGQSLTLIATANQGSEATYESGFVIDKFPISRPNLTFSTLTVSNMSPEDSSIYLCSVEDRIGRHDTEAFFGQGTRLTVV.

This clonotype was recorded a few times. The genes are TRBV3-1 and TRBJ2-2, with D unresolved. V was clipped by 0 bases and J by 0 bases, with 8 bases between them. In germline, CDR1 is LGHDT, CDR2 YNNKEL (reference sequence). The CDR3 spans 16 residues. CDR3 loop: CASSQEFLANTGELFF. In DNA form, the CDR3 reads TGTGCCAGCAGCCAAGAGTTTCTCGCGAACACCGGGGAGCTGTTTTTT.

V gene TRBV29-1 combines with J gene TRBJ2-7; D might be TRBD2 (5 bases). Trimming removed 1 base at V and 0 bases at J, with 10 bases between. The CDR3 loop spans 14 amino acids. Germline loops: CDR1 SQVTM, CDR2 ANQGSEA. The CDR3 sequence is CSVEVGGSSYEQYF. In DNA form, the CDR3 reads TGCAGCGTTGAAGTCGGAGGTTCCTCCTACGAGCAGTACTTC.

This clonotype was counted many times. The chain carries TRBV11-2 and TRBJ2-3, with 9 bases fitting TRBD2. CDR3 length: 15 residues. The ends lost 1 base at V and 11 bases at J; junction bases unmatched: 10. Germline-derived CDR1 and CDR2 are SGHAT and FQNNGV. The CDR3 region is CASSLAIAGGPGQYF. Here the CDR3 DNA reads TGTGCCAGCAGCTTAGCCATTGCGGGAGGGCCTGGGCAGTATTTT.

This clonotype was counted a few times. The chain has TRBV6-4 and TRBJ2-1; 7 bases are shared with TRBD2. Germline V gene lookup returns CDR1 MRHNA and CDR2 SNTAGT. This CDR3 spans 15 amino acids. V trimming: 3 bases; J trimming: 2 bases; junction bases outside the gene matches: 4. The CDR3 bases are TGTGCCAGCAGTGAGGATGCGGGAGCCTACAATGAGCAGTTCTTC. It translates to CASSEDAGAYNEQFF.

This clonotype was recorded at least ten times. The rearrangement joins TRBV28 to TRBJ2-3; no definite D call. V shed 3 bases and J shed 0 bases, with 13 bases lying between them. Germline values: CDR1 MDHEN, CDR2 SYDVKM. The CDR3 loop spans 16 amino acids. The CDR3: CASSFLMSTSTDTQYF. CDR3 nucleotide sequence: TGTGCCAGCAGTTTTCTGATGTCGACTAGCACAGATACGCAGTATTTT.

This clonotype was found many times. The junction departs from germline at one end; a sequencing error may be responsible. The chain recombines TRBV9 with TRBJ2-4; D is uncertain. Per germline, CDR1 SGDLS and CDR2 YYNGEE. The CDR3 is made up of 13 amino acids. CDR3 nucleotides: TGTGCCAGCAGCGTAGTTCCCGGGCGTCCGGTGGACTTC. This codes for CASSVVPGRPVDF. Filled out from reference TRBV9 and TRBJ2-4, the complete variable domain reads DSGVTQTPKHLITATGQRVTLRCSPRSGDLSVYWYQQSLDQGLQFLIQYYNGEERAKGNILERFSAQQFPDLHSELNLSSLELGDSALYFCASSVVPGRPVDFGAGTRLSVL.

This clonotype occurred many times. The CDR3 bases are TGTGCCCAAAGCGGGACTTACGGAGATACGCAGTATTTT. Translating it yields CAQSGTYGDTQYF. The V call is TRBV5-4, the J call TRBJ2-3; 7 nucleotides align to TRBD2. Trimming at V came to 10 bases and at J to 5 bases, leaving 10 bases not matched to a gene. Germline CDR1 and CDR2: SGHNT and YYREEE (reference sequence). The length of the CDR3 is 13 residues.

Notes on this clonotype: A read error may produce the germline difference seen at one junction end. The rearrangement links TRBV28 to TRBJ2-3; tentative D call: TRBD2 (6 bases). CDR1 and CDR2 from the germline V gene are MDHEN and SYDVKM. The CDR3 extends over 16 amino acids. The CDR3 DNA sequence: TGTGCCAGCAGTCTCGGAGGGGTAGCGGCCACAGATACGCAGTACTTT. It encodes CASSLGGVAATDTQYF.

Many counts were recorded for this clonotype. The chain is built from TRBV7-2 and TRBJ2-2; 7 nucleotides line up with TRBD2. Losses at the gene ends were 6 bases for V and 4 bases for J; bases not matched to a gene: 11. CDR1 SGHTA and CDR2 FQGNSA come from the germline V gene. This CDR3 has 16 residues. Here the CDR3 reads CASSPNGGRFTGELFF. The CDR3 region has the DNA TGTGCCAGCAGTCCAAACGGCGGGAGATTCACCGGGGAGCTGTTTTTT.

The CDR3 DNA sequence: TGCAGTGCTAGATCGTCGACTAGCGGGAGGGCCGGTTCCCAGTACTTC. Translating gives CSARSSTSGRAGSQYF. The chain joins TRBV20-1 to TRBJ2-5; 14 positions agree with TRBD2. The CDR3 covers 16 residues. CDR1 and CDR2 (germline): DFQATT, SNEGSKA (reference sequence). V was clipped by 2 bases and J by 9 bases; unmatched bases: 11.

With regard to this clonotype: Its ends do not fully match the called genes, so a read error is possible. The chain uses TRBV6-5 and TRBJ2-3; D is unclear. CDR3 size: 15 residues. CDR1 MNHEY and CDR2 SVGAGI come from the germline V gene. CDR3: CASSYGPVHTDTQCF. The CDR3 region has the DNA TGTGCCAGCAGTTACGGACCGGTACACACAGATACGCAGTGTTTT.

This clonotype turned up a few times. The chain carries TRBV7-6 and TRBJ2-2; unclear D gene. V was pared by 4 bases and J by 7 bases, with 7 bases between. The CDR3 loop spans 12 amino acids. Germline CDR1 SGHVS, CDR2 FNYEAQ. The CDR3 loop reads CASSWGNGELFF. CDR3 in DNA: TGTGCCAGCAGCTGGGGAAACGGGGAGCTGTTTTTT.

Points on this clonotype: Since a far larger clone is one base different, this is likely a read error. CDR3 loop: CASSPGRGGYEQYF. Written as DNA, the CDR3 is TGTGCCAGCAGCCCAGGACGGGGCGGCTACGAGCAGTACTTC. V usage is TRBV7-6 and J usage is TRBJ2-7; either TRBD1 or TRBD2 may fit D (5 bases each). CDR1 and CDR2 from the germline V gene are SGHVS and FNYEAQ. The CDR3 has 14 residues. Trimming removed 5 bases from V and 3 bases from J, with 14 bases in between.

With regard to this clonotype: Given a much more abundant clone one base away, this may be a read error. The chain recombines TRBV7-8 with TRBJ2-7; the D gene is possibly TRBD2 (7 bases). V was trimmed by 3 bases and J by 3 bases, leaving 12 bases between them. Germline V CDR1 and CDR2: SGHVS, FQNEAQ. This CDR3 is built from 14 residues. CDR3 amino acids: CASSLGGAVYEQYF. The CDR3 bases are TGTGCCAGCAGCTTGGGGGGGGCGGTCTACGAGCAGTACTTC.

There are many counts of this clonotype. The V gene is TRBV7-9, the J gene TRBJ2-7, with D perhaps matching TRBD1 or TRBD2 (5 bases each). CDR3 length: 13 amino acids. CDR1 is SEHNR and CDR2 is FQNEAQ in the germline V gene (reference sequence). V lost 5 bases and J 3 bases, leaving 11 bases between the germline ends. The CDR3 nucleotides are TGTGCCAGCAGCCCGGGGCTAGGCTACGAGCAGTACTTC. Its protein is CASSPGLGYEQYF.

The J gene is TRBJ2-3, the V gene TRBV7-2; TRBD2 matches 9 bases. V lost 5 bases to trimming and J lost 4 bases; unmatched junction nucleotides: 13. CDR1 and CDR2 from the germline V gene are SGHTA and FQGNSA. The CDR3 loop spans 17 amino acids. In DNA form, the CDR3 reads TGTGCCAGCAGCCCTCGGAGCGGGGGGCCGAGCGCAGATACGCAGTATTTT. Protein: CASSPRSGGPSADTQYF.

Of note for this clonotype: This may stem from a read error, because a much larger clone lies one nucleotide away. The chain is built from TRBV12-3 or TRBV12-4 and TRBJ1-2; D may be TRBD1 (5 bases). The CDR3 spans 14 residues. CDR3 DNA: TGTGCCGGCAGTTTGGGGCCCGGGACCCAGGGCTACACCTTC. Translating it yields CAGSLGPGTQGYTF.

This chain uses TRBV9 with TRBJ2-3; D gene unclear. This CDR3 is 16 amino acids long. Germline CDR1 reads SGDLS; CDR2 reads YYNGEE. V was clipped by 0 bases and J by 2 bases, with 13 bases between them. CDR3 sequence: CASSVDQVVPTDTQYF. The CDR3 nucleotides are TGTGCCAGCAGCGTAGACCAGGTCGTCCCCACAGATACGCAGTATTTT. Looking up the rest from reference TRBV9 and TRBJ2-3 gives the full variable domain: DSGVTQTPKHLITATGQRVTLRCSPRSGDLSVYWYQQSLDQGLQFLIQYYNGEERAKGNILERFSAQQFPDLHSELNLSSLELGDSALYFCASSVDQVVPTDTQYFGPGTRLTVL.

V gene TRBV13 combines with J gene TRBJ2-5, with 7 bases identical to TRBD1. With 4 bases clipped from V and 2 bases from J, the junction kept 1 base outside the gene matches. There are 13 residues in the CDR3. Germline V lookup: CDR1 PRHDT, CDR2 FYEKMQ (reference sequence). This chain's CDR3 is CASSWGQQETQYF. CDR3 in DNA: TGTGCCAGCAGCTGGGGACAGCAAGAGACCCAGTACTTC.

This clonotype has just a few counts. This could be a read error, since a much larger clone is one nucleotide away. This rearrangement joins TRBV4-1 to TRBJ2-3, with no clear D. The CDR3 length is 12 residues. Germline loops: CDR1 MGHRA, CDR2 YSYEKL. V gave up 0 bases and J gave up 2 bases, with 0 bases separating them. CDR3 nucleotide sequence: TGCGCCAGCAGCCAAGACACAGATACGCAGTATTTT. Amino acid sequence: CASSQDTDTQYF.

This clonotype appeared many times. The J gene is TRBJ2-1, the V gene TRBV6-1; possible D gene TRBD1, 5 bases. Trimming stripped 3 bases from V and 4 bases from J, with 13 bases between. This CDR3 comprises 15 residues. Germline-derived CDR1 and CDR2 are MNHNS and SASEGT. Written as DNA, the CDR3 is TGTGCCAGCAGTGAGATGCAGGGTTTTTACAATGAGCAGTTCTTC. It is translated as CASSEMQGFYNEQFF.

As to this clonotype: This sequence may be a read error, since a much larger clone differs from it by one base. The gene calls are TRBV7-2 and TRBJ1-1; D unclear. The CDR3 contains 12 residues. Germline CDR1 and CDR2: SGHTA and FQGNSA. The CDR3 DNA follows: TGTGCCAGCGGCCCAATGAACGCTGAAGCTTTCTTT. Translating it yields CASGPMNAEAFF. Full variable domain (missing parts from reference TRBV7-2 and TRBJ1-1): GAGVSQSPSNKVTEKGKDVELRCDPISGHTALYWYRQSLGQGLEFLIYFQGNSAPDKSGLPSDRFSAERTGGSVSTLTIQRTQQEDSAVYLCASGPMNAEAFFGQGTRLTVV.

Here the CDR3 DNA reads TGTGCCAGCAGTCGGGACAGGGTTAATGAGCAGTTCTTC. It specifies CASSRDRVNEQFF. V gene TRBV12-3 or TRBV12-4 combines with J gene TRBJ2-1, with 9 bases lining up with TRBD1. Germline trimming cut 5 bases from V and 7 bases from J; bases unmatched to any gene: 3. CDR3 length: 13 residues.